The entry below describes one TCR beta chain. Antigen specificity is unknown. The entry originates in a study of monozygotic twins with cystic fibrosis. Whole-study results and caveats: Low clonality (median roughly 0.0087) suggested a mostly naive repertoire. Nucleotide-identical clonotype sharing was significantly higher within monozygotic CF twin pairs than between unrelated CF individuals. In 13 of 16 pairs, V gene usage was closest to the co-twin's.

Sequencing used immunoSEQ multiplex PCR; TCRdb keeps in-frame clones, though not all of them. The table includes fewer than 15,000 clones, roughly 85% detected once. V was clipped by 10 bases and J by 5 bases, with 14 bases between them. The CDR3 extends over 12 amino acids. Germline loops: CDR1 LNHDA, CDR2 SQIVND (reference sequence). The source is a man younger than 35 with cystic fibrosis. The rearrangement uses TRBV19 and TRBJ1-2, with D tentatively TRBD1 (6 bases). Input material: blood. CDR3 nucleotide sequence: TGTGCCACTCAGGGGTTTCATTATGGCTACACCTTC. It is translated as CATQGFHYGYTF.